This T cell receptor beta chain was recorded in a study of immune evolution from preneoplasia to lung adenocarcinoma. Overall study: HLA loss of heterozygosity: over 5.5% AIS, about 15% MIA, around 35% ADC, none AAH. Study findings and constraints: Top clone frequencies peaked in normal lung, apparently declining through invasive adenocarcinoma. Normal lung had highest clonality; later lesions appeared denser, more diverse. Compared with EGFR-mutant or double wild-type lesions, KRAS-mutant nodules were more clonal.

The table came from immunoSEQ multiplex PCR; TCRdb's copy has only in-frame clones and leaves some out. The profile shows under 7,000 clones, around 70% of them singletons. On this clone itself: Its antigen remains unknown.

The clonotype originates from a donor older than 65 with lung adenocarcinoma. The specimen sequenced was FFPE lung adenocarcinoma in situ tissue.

CDR3 nucleotide sequence: TGTGCCAGCAGCTCCCAGGGGGGAGGGACTGAAGCTTTCTTT. Its protein product is CASSSQGGGTEAFF. The J gene is TRBJ1-1, the V gene TRBV7-8, with 7 bases fitting TRBD1. This CDR3 is 14 amino acids long. J gave up 5 bases and V 4 bases, and 7 bases lay outside the gene matches. Germline V CDR1 and CDR2: SGHVS, FQNEAQ.